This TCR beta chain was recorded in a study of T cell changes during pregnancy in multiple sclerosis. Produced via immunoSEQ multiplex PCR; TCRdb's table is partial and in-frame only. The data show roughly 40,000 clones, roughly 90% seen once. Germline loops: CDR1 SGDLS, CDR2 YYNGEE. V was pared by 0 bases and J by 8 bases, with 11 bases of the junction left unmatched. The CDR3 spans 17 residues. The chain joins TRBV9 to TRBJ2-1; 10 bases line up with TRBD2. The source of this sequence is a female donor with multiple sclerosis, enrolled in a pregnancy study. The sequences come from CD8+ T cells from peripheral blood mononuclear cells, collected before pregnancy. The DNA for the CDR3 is TGTGCCAGCAGCGTAGGAGGGCTAGCGGGAGTGATAGATGAGCAGTTCTTC. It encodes CASSVGGLAGVIDEQFF.